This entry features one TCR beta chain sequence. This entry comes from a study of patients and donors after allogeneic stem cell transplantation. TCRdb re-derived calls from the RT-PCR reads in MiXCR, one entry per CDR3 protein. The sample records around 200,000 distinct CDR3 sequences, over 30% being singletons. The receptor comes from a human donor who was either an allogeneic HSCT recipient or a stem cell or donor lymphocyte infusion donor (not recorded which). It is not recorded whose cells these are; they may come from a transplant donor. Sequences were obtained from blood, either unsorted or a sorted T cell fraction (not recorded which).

The CDR3, as DNA: TGTGCCATCAGTGAGCAGACTAGCCATGAGCAGTTCTTC. The encoded protein is CAISEQTSHEQFF. The chain employs TRBV10-3 and TRBJ2-1; TRBD2 agrees at 7 bases. This CDR3 is built from 13 residues. CDR1 and CDR2 (germline): ENHRY, SYGVKD. The J segment lost 8 bases and the V segment lost 2 bases, leaving 3 bases of the junction unmatched.